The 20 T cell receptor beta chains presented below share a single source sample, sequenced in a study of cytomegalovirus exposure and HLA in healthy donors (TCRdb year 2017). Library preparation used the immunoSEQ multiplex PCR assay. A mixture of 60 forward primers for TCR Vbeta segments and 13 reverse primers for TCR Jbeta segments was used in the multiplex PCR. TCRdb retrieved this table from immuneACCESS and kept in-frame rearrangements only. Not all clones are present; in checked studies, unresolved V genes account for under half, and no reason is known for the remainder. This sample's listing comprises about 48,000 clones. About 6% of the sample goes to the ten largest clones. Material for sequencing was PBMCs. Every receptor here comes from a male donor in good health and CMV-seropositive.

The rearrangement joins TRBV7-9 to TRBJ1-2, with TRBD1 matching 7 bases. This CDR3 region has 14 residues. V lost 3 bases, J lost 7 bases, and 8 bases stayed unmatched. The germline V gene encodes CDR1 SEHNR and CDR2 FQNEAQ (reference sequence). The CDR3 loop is CASSLATGTGGYTF. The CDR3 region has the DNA TGTGCCAGCAGCTTGGCGACAGGGACGGGTGGCTACACCTTC.

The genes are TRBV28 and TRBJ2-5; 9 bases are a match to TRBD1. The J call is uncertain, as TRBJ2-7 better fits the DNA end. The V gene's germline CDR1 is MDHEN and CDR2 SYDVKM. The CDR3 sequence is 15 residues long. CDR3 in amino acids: CASSTKGQGRYEQYF. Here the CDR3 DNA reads TGTGCCAGCAGTACTAAGGGACAGGGAAGGTACGAGCAGTACTTC.

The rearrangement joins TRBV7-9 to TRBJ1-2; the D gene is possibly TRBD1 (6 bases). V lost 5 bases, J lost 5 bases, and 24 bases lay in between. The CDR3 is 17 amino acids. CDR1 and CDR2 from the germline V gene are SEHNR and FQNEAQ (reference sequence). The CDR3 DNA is TGTGCCAGCAGCCCTGACCGGGACAAGGGATGGGCTTATGGCTACACCTTC. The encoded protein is CASSPDRDKGWAYGYTF.

The CDR3 DNA sequence: TGTGCCAGCAGCTGGCGGGCGGGGGGTCAAAATGAGCAGTTCTTC. Amino acid sequence: CASSWRAGGQNEQFF. V is TRBV7-7 and J is TRBJ2-1; 8 bases fit TRBD2. Per the germline V gene, CDR1 is SSHAT and CDR2 is FNYEAQ (reference sequence). CDR3 length: 15 residues. Unmatched junction bases numbered 9, after V lost 4 bases and J lost 7 bases.

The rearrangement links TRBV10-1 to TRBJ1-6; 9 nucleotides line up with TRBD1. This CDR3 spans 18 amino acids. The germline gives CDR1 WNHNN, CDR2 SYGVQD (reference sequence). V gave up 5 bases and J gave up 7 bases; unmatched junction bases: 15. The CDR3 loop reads CASSPRTGADFYNSPLHF. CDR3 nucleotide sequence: TGCGCCAGCAGTCCCCGGACAGGGGCAGATTTTTACAATTCACCCCTCCACTTT.

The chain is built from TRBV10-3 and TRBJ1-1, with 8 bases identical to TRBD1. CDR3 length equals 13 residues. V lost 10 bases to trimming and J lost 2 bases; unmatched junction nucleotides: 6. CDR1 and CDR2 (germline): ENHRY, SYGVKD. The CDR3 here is CATMTGVNTEAFF. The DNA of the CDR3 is TGTGCCACCATGACAGGGGTCAACACTGAAGCTTTCTTT.

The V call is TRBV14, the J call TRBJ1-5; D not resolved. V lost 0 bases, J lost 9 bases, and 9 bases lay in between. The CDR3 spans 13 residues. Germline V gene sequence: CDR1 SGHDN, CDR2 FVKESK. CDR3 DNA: TGTGCCAGCAGCCAAGATATGACGGGGCCCCAGCATTTT. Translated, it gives CASSQDMTGPQHF.

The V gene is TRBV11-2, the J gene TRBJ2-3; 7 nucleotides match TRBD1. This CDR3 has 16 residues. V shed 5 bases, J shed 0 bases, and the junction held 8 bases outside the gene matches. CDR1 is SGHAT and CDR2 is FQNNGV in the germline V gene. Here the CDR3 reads CASSPRTGPSTDTQYF. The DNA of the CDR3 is TGTGCCAGCAGCCCCCGGACAGGCCCAAGCACAGATACGCAGTATTTT.

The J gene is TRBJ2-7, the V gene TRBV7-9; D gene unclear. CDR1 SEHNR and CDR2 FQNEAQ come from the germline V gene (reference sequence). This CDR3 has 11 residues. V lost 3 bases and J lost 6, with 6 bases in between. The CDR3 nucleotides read TGTGCCAGCAGCTTCCCACTCGAGCAGTACTTC. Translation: CASSFPLEQYF.

The chain's CDR3 is CASPPEQGWLYEQYF. The DNA for the CDR3 is TGTGCCAGCCCCCCCGAACAGGGCTGGTTGTACGAGCAGTACTTC. The chain has TRBV6-1 and TRBJ2-7; D may be TRBD1 (6 bases). The length of the CDR3 is 15 residues. Germline V gene data show CDR1 as MNHNS and CDR2 as SASEGT. V lost 8 bases and J lost 4, with 21 bases in between.

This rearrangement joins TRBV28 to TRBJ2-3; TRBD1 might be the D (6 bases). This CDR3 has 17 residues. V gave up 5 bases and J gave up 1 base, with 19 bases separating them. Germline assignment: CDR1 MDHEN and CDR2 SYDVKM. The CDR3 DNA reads TGTGCCAGCAGTGAAGCCGGGACCAGGGGTGGCACAGATACGCAGTATTTT. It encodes CASSEAGTRGGTDTQYF.

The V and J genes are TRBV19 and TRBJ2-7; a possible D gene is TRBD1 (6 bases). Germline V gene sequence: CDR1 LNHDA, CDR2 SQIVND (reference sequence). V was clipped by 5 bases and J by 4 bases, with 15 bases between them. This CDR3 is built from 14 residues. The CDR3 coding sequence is TGTGCCAGTAGTGCCCAGGGGCGACGGTACGAGCAGTACTTC. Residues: CASSAQGRRYEQYF.

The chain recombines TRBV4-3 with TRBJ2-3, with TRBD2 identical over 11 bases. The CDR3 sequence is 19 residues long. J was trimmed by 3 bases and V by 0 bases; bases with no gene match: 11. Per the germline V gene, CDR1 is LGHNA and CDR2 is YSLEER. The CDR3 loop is CASSQDGATSGVKTDTQYF. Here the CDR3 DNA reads TGCGCCAGCAGCCAAGATGGGGCGACTAGCGGGGTAAAAACAGATACGCAGTATTTT.

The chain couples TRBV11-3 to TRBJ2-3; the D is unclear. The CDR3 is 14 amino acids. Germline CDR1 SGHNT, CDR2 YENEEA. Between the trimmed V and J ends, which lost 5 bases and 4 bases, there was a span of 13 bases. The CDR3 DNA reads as TGTGCCAGCAGCCGTAGCTCTCCCCCAGATACGCAGTATTTT. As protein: CASSRSSPPDTQYF.

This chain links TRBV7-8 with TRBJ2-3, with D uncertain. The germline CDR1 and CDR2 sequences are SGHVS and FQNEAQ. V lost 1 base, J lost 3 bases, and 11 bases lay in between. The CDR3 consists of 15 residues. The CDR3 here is CASSLVLALTDTQYF. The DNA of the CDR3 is TGTGCCAGCAGCTTAGTACTCGCTCTTACAGATACGCAGTATTTT.

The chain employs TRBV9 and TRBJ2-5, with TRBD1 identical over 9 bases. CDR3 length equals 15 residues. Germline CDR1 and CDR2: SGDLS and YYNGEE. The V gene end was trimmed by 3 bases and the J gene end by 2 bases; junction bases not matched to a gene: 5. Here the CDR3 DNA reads TGTGCCAGCAGCGCCTTTGGGACAGGGCAAGAGACCCAGTACTTC. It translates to CASSAFGTGQETQYF.

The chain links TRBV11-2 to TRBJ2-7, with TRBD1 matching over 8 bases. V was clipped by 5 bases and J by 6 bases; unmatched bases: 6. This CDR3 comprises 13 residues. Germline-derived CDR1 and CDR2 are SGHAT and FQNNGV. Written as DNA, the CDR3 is TGTGCCAGCAGCAGGGACAGGAACATCGAGCAGTACTTC. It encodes CASSRDRNIEQYF.

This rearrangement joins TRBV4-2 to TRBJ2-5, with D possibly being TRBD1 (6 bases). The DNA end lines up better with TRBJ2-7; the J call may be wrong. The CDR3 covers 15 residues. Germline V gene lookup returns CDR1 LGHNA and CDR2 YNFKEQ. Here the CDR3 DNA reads TGTGCCAGCAGCCAGAGCTCCACAGGGTTCTACGAGCAGTACTTC. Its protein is CASSQSSTGFYEQYF.

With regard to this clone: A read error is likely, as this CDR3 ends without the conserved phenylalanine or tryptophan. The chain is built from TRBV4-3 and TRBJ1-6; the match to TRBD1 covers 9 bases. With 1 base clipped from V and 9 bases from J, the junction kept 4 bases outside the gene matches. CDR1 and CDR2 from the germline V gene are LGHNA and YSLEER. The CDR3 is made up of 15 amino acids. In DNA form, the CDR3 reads TGCGCCAGCAGCCAAGGGACAGGGGCCACTTCACCCCTCCACCTT. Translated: CASSQGTGATSPLHL.

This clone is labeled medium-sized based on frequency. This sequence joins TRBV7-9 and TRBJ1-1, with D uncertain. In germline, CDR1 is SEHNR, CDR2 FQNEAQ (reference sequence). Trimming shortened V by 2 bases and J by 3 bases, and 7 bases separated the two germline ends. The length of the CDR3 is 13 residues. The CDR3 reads CASSLMAYTEAFF. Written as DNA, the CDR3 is TGTGCCAGCAGCTTAATGGCCTACACTGAAGCTTTCTTT.